These 22 T cell receptor beta chains originate from one sample sequenced in a study of cytomegalovirus exposure and HLA in healthy donors. It was with 60 Vbeta and 13 Jbeta primers that the PCR ran. Some clones are missing from TCRdb's copy, which holds only in-frame ones; the method was immunoSEQ multiplex PCR. The data contain over 100,000 clones, around 8.5% of them seen just once; the ten biggest clones take up about 5.5%. Material: PBMCs. These receptors were taken from a middle-aged man in good health and CMV-seronegative.

This clone turned up a few times. This chain joins TRBV7-9 and TRBJ1-3; D ambiguous. Germline V gives CDR1 SEHNR, CDR2 FQNEAQ (reference sequence). Between the trimmed V and J ends, which lost 0 bases and 2 bases, there was a span of 8 bases. This CDR3 has 15 amino acids. The CDR3 sequence is CASSLASVAGNTIYF. DNA of the CDR3: TGTGCCAGCAGCTTAGCGTCTGTTGCTGGAAACACCATATATTTT.

This clone was seen more than once but under ten times. CDR3 region: CASSVGGGGSYGYTF. The CDR3 DNA sequence: TGTGCCAGCAGCGTAGGAGGCGGGGGATCCTATGGCTACACCTTC. The rearrangement joins TRBV9 to TRBJ1-2; D is perhaps TRBD1 (5 bases). The V end was cut by 0 bases, the J end by 4 bases, with 13 bases between. CDR3 length: 15 residues. Germline loops: CDR1 SGDLS, CDR2 YYNGEE.

The sample holds a few counts of this clone. The chain has TRBV28 and TRBJ1-2; D remains ambiguous. V lost 5 bases and J lost 8, with 15 bases in between. The germline V gene encodes CDR1 MDHEN and CDR2 SYDVKM. The length of the CDR3 is 13 residues. The CDR3 loop reads CASSLVAGGGYTF. Written as DNA, the CDR3 is TGTGCCAGCAGTCTGGTGGCAGGTGGAGGCTACACCTTC.

The V gene is TRBV9, the J gene TRBJ1-4, with 9 bases fitting TRBD1. Trimming cost V 0 bases and J 5 bases; bases outside gene matches: 5. This CDR3 region has 16 residues. Germline V gene sequence: CDR1 SGDLS, CDR2 YYNGEE. CDR3 sequence: CASSVGVGQGNEKLFF. Written as DNA, the CDR3 is TGTGCCAGCAGCGTAGGTGTCGGACAGGGGAATGAAAAACTGTTTTTT. Complete variable domain (other parts from reference TRBV9 and TRBJ1-4): DSGVTQTPKHLITATGQRVTLRCSPRSGDLSVYWYQQSLDQGLQFLIQYYNGEERAKGNILERFSAQQFPDLHSELNLSSLELGDSALYFCASSVGVGQGNEKLFFGSGTQLSVL.

This clone was seen only a few times. The V gene is TRBV4-3, the J gene TRBJ1-1; D is uncertain. The CDR3 is 14 amino acids. CDR1 is LGHNA, CDR2 YSLEER, per germline. V lost 2 bases to trimming and J lost 2 bases, with 9 bases between them. The CDR3 DNA reads as TGCGCCAGCAGCCAAAGCCGACACAACACTGAAGCTTTCTTT. Its protein product is CASSQSRHNTEAFF.

There are a few counts of this clone. The junction departs from the called germline gene at one end, perhaps through a read error. The chain is built from TRBV5-4 and TRBJ2-6, with D tentatively TRBD1 (5 bases). Per the germline V gene, CDR1 is SGHNT and CDR2 is YYREEE (reference sequence). The CDR3 spans 15 residues. The CDR3 region is CASSLATTGANVLPF. CDR3 nucleotide sequence: TGTGCCAGCAGCTTAGCTACGACTGGGGCCAACGTCCTGCCTTTC.

This clone was detected a few times. V gene TRBV21-1 combines with J gene TRBJ2-5; TRBD1 is the table's D call, not checked against the DNA. TRBV21-1 is a listed pseudogene. This CDR3 has 12 amino acids. The DNA for the CDR3 is TGTGCCAGCAGCTCCAGACAGGAGACCCAGTACTTC. Protein product: CASSSRQETQYF.

The chain uses TRBV11-2 and TRBJ1-1; tentative D call: TRBD1 (5 bases). This CDR3 has 14 residues. Germline loops: CDR1 SGHAT, CDR2 FQNNGV. V was shortened by 1 base and J by 1 base, with 7 bases between the two germline ends. The CDR3, as DNA: TGTGCCAGCAGCTTAGCCCAGGGGAACACTGAAGCTTTCTTT. This encodes CASSLAQGNTEAFF.

There are a few counts of this clone. This chain links TRBV19 with TRBJ2-3; 7 bases match TRBD2. V was clipped by 6 bases and J by 0 bases; unmatched bases: 9. This CDR3 comprises 16 residues. Germline loops: CDR1 LNHDA, CDR2 SQIVND (reference sequence). The CDR3, as DNA: TGTGCCAGTAGACCTAGAGGACTAGATAGCACAGATACGCAGTATTTT. Its translation is CASRPRGLDSTDTQYF.

The J gene is TRBJ2-1, the V gene TRBV19; D gene uncertain. Germline V lookup: CDR1 LNHDA, CDR2 SQIVND (reference sequence). Deletions cut 8 bases from V and 3 bases from J, with 11 bases between. The CDR3 runs 13 residues. The CDR3 DNA sequence: TGTGCCAGTTCGGAGCGAGTCTACAATGAGCAGTTCTTC. Translation gives CASSERVYNEQFF.

V is TRBV10-3 and J is TRBJ1-1, with D uncertain. CDR1 and CDR2 from the germline V gene are ENHRY and SYGVKD. The CDR3 has 12 residues. The V gene lost 2 bases and the J gene lost 5 bases, with 6 bases spanning the gap. CDR3 protein: CAISEGSTEAFF. The CDR3 coding sequence is TGTGCCATCAGTGAGGGGAGTACTGAAGCTTTCTTT.

The rearrangement joins TRBV6-1 to TRBJ1-2, with TRBD1 matching 9 bases. CDR1 and CDR2 (germline): MNHNS, SASEGT. V was clipped by 5 bases and J by 3 bases; unmatched bases: 4. CDR3 size: 14 residues. Here the CDR3 DNA reads TGTGCCAGCAGTATTAGGACAGGGGACTATGGCTACACCTTC. Residues: CASSIRTGDYGYTF.

This clone was seen a handful of times. DNA for the CDR3: TGTGCCAGCGGGAGACTCAGCACAGATACGCAGTATTTT. Residues: CASGRLSTDTQYF. The chain joins TRBV6-5 to TRBJ2-3; TRBD2 might be the D (5 bases). Germline-derived CDR1 and CDR2 are MNHEY and SVGAGI. V dropped 8 bases and J dropped 0 bases, with 9 bases sitting between them. The CDR3 has 13 amino acids.

This clone was counted a few times. The chain recombines TRBV5-4 with TRBJ1-1; TRBD1 matches at 7 bases. Germline V lookup: CDR1 SGHNT, CDR2 YYREEE (reference sequence). Trimming cost V 9 bases and J 3 bases; bases outside gene matches: 8. This CDR3 has 13 amino acids. CDR3 coding DNA: TGTGCCACGGAAGAAGGGGGCGACACTGAAGCTTTCTTT. Translating gives CATEEGGDTEAFF.

The chain recombines TRBV13 with TRBJ2-4; 9 bases fit TRBD2. V trimming: 5 bases; J trimming: 0 bases; junction bases outside the gene matches: 8. The CDR3 is 17 amino acids. Germline V gives CDR1 PRHDT, CDR2 FYEKMQ (reference sequence). Here the CDR3 reads CASSELAGDLAKNIQYF. The CDR3, as DNA: TGTGCCAGCAGCGAACTAGCGGGTGATTTAGCCAAAAACATTCAGTACTTC.

This clone appeared a few times. V and J are TRBV30 and TRBJ2-7; 7 bases are a match to TRBD1. J lost 2 bases, V lost 1 base, and 2 bases had no gene match. Germline V gene sequence: CDR1 GTSNPN, CDR2 SVGIG (reference sequence). The CDR3 covers 13 residues. Here the CDR3 DNA reads TGTGCCTGGAGTGGAGGGGGCCCCTACGAGCAGTACTTC. This gives the protein CAWSGGGPYEQYF.

The table lists this clone with a few counts. This sequence joins TRBV2 and TRBJ1-1; no definite D call. Looked up from germline, CDR1 is SNHLY and CDR2 is FYNNEI. Deletions cut 3 bases from V and 5 bases from J, with 10 bases between. This CDR3 contains 13 residues. The CDR3 DNA reads TGTGCCAGCAGTGACGCCCCGAGGACTGAAGCTTTCTTT. Translated: CASSDAPRTEAFF.

This chain uses TRBV2 with TRBJ1-2; a weak D match, TRBD1 (5 bases). The length of the CDR3 is 13 residues. V was shortened by 5 bases and J by 6 bases, with 13 bases between the two germline ends. The germline gives CDR1 SNHLY, CDR2 FYNNEI. CDR3 nucleotides: TGTGCCAGCAGTTCATTCCCGGGGGATGGCTACACCTTC. It is translated as CASSSFPGDGYTF. Filled out from reference TRBV2 and TRBJ1-2, the complete variable domain reads EPEVTQTPSHQVTQMGQEVILRCVPISNHLYFYWYRQILGQKVEFLVSFYNNEISEKSEIFDDQFSVERPDGSNFTLKIRSTKLEDSAMYFCASSSFPGDGYTFGSGTRLTVV.

This clone appeared a few times. The chain recombines TRBV5-1 with TRBJ1-4, with no clear D. Trimming left V 0 bases short and J 7 bases short, with 10 bases between. Germline V gives CDR1 SGHRS, CDR2 YFSETQ. There are 14 residues in the CDR3. Written as DNA, the CDR3 is TGCGCCAGCAGCTTGGTTGCAGGCAGTGAAAAACTGTTTTTT. Its protein is CASSLVAGSEKLFF.

V usage is TRBV4-3 and J usage is TRBJ2-5; TRBD2 aligns across 8 bases. Germline CDR1 reads LGHNA; CDR2 reads YSLEER. V gave up 4 bases and J gave up 5 bases; unmatched junction bases: 9. CDR3 length: 15 residues. CDR3 protein: CASSPTGASGETQYF. The CDR3 DNA reads as TGCGCCAGCAGCCCTACGGGGGCTAGCGGGGAGACCCAGTACTTC.

This chain links TRBV13 with TRBJ2-3; D possibly corresponds to TRBD2 (7 bases). Germline assignment: CDR1 PRHDT and CDR2 FYEKMQ (reference sequence). The V and J ends lost 0 bases and 3 bases respectively, with 13 bases between them. The CDR3 has 16 amino acids. The CDR3 region has the DNA TGTGCCAGCAGCTTAGGCCTCGCGGGGGCTACAGATACGCAGTATTTT. Translated, it gives CASSLGLAGATDTQYF. The entire variable domain, with the rest obtained from reference TRBV13 and TRBJ2-3, is as follows: AAGVIQSPRHLIKEKRETATLKCYPIPRHDTVYWYQQGPGQDPQFLISFYEKMQSDKGSIPDRFSAQQFSDYHSELNMSSLELGDSALYFCASSLGLAGATDTQYFGPGTRLTVL.

The rearrangement uses TRBV9 and TRBJ2-2; D uncertain. CDR1 and CDR2 from the germline V gene are SGDLS and YYNGEE. V lost 4 bases and J lost 0, with 13 bases in between. The length of the CDR3 is 16 residues. CDR3 sequence (DNA): TGTGCCAGCAGCATCACAGAGCCTGCGAACACCGGGGAGCTGTTTTTT. It codes for CASSITEPANTGELFF.